The clone carrying this T cell receptor beta chain was recorded at least ten times. The source of the sample is a study of identical twins. TCRdb ran MiXCR on the 5' RACE reads and lists one entry per CDR3 protein. The sample includes under 250,000 distinct CDR3 sequences, 6.5% to 9% seen only once; the top ten take roughly 5.4%. Germline V gene data show CDR1 as LNHNV and CDR2 as YYDKDF (reference sequence). J was trimmed by 4 bases and V by 2 bases; bases with no gene match: 12. The CDR3 is made up of 18 amino acids. These data also formed part of another study, on yellow fever vaccine responses in identical twins.

The sequence was collected from a woman aged 18-29 years in good health. The J gene is TRBJ2-5, the V gene TRBV15, with 11 bases lining up with TRBD2. Source material: CD8+ T cells sorted from blood. The CDR3: CATSRPTSGGGRGETQYF. As DNA, the CDR3 is TGTGCCACCAGCAGACCTACTAGCGGGGGAGGCCGTGGAGAGACCCAGTACTTC.